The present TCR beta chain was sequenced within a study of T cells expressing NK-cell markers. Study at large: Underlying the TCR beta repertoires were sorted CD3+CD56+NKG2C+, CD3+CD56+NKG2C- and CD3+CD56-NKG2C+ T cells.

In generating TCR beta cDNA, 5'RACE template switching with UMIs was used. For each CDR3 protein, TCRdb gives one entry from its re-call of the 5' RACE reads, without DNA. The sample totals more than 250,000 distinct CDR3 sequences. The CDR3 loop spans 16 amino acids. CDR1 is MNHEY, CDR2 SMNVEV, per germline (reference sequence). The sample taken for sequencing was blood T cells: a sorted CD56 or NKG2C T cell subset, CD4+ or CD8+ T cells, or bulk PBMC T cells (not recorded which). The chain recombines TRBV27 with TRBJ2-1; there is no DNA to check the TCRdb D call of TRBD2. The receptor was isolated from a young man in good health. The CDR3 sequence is CASTRRTTRNHNEQFF.